This TCR beta chain was observed in a study of T cells in Graves' hyperthyroidism and ophthalmopathy. Study-level points and caveats: Most thyroid clonotypes expanded above 0.001 appeared in blood too.

This clonotype was recorded at least ten times. Its antigen is undetermined. V was pared by 3 bases and J by 3 bases, with 10 bases of the junction left unmatched. Germline CDR1 is SGHRS and CDR2 is YFSETQ. This CDR3 has 17 residues. Amplification of TCR beta CDR3 regions was performed using RNA transcripts as template. HTBI primers were used for first-round RT-PCR of the TCR CDR3. TCRdb re-called the multiplex PCR reads with MiXCR, one entry per CDR3 protein. The table includes a few hundred thousand distinct CDR3 sequences, approximately 14% detected once. This clonotype was obtained from a woman aged 18-29 years with Graves' hyperthyroidism that later progressed to Graves' ophthalmopathy. Input material: blood. The chain couples TRBV5-1 to TRBJ2-7; 12 bases agree with TRBD2. The DNA for the CDR3 is TGCGCCAGCAGCTCGCGACCCACTAGCGGGAGGAACTACGAGCAGTACTTC. Its translation: CASSSRPTSGRNYEQYF. The full variable domain, its missing parts supplied by reference TRBV5-1 and TRBJ2-7, is KAGVTQTPRYLIKTRGQQVTLSCSPISGHRSVSWYQQTPGQGLQFLFEYFSETQRNKGNFPGRFSGRQFSNSRSEMNVSTLELGDSALYLCASSSRPTSGRNYEQYFGPGTRLTVT.